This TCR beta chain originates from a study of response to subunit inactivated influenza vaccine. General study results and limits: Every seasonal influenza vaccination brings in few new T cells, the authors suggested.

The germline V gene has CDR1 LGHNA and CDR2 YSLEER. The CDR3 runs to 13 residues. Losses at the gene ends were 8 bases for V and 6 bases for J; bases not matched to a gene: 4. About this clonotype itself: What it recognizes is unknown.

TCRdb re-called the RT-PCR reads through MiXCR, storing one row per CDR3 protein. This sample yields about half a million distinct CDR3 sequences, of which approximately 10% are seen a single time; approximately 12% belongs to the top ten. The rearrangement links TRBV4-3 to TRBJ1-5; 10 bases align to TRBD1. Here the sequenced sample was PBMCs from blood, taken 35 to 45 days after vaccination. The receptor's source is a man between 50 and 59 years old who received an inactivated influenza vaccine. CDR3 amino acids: CASARTGGQPQHF. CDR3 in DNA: TGCGCCAGCGCCAGGACAGGGGGTCAGCCCCAGCATTTT.